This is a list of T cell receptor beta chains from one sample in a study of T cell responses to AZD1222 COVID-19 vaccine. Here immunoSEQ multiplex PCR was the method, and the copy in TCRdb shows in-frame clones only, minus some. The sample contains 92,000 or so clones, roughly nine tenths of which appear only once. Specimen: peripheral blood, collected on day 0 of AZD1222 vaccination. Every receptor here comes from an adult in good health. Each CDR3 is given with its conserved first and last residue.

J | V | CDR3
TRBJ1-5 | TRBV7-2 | CASSPQTGSQPQHF
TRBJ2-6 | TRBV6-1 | CASSGRSGSGANVLTF
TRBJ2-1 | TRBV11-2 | CASSLGVSGGVYNEQFF
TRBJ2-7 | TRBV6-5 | CASSYSRDATYEQYF
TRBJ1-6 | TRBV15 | CATSNRWGIGNSPLHF
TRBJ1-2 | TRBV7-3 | CASSSGQGYGYTF
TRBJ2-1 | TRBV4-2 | CASSQDGAGVYNEQFF
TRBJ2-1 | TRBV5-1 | CASTQLAGGSYNEQFF
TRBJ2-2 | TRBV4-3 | CASSQSPVNTGELFF
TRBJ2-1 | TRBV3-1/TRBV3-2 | CASSPSLLNEQFF
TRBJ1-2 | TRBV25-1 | CASSETGQGLKGYTF
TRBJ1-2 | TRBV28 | CATNGGKTNYGYTF
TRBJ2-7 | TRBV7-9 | CASSLVSYEQYF
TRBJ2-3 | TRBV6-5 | CASSYSGLQGTDTQYF
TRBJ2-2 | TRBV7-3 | CASSIMHRNTGELFF
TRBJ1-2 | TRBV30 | CAWSPNGDGYTF
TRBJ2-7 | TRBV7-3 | CASSQTGVLYEQYF
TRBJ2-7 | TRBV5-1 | CASSTLDSYEQYF
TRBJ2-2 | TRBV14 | CASSQWLVSTGELFF
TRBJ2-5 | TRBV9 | CASSVGGAEETQYF
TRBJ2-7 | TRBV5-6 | CASSLGTDISYEQYF
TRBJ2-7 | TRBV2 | CASSVVGQGHLYF
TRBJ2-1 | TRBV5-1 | CASSLPNDNEQFF
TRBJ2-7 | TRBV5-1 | CASSLARGYEQYF
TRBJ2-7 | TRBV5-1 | CASSSSLGEGTYEQYF
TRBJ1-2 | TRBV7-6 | CASSPDRDYGYTF
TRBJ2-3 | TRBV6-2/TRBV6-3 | CASSDPGGNTDTQYF
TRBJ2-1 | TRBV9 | CASSIGGDISYNEQFF
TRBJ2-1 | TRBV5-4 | CASTSSGREKNEQFF
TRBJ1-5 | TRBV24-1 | CATSQLDQPQHF
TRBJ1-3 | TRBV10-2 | CASSFMGQAKGGTIYF
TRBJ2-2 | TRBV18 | CASSPNEVGSGELFF
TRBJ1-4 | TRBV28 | CASSLGGRGNEKLFF
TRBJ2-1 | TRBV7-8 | CASSRVAQGSYNEQFF
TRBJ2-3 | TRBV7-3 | CASSLGGFDSTDTQYF
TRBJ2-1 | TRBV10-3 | CAISSGTSGFNEQFF
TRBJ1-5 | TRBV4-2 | CASSQDIPDGRGGQPQHF
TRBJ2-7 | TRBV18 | CASSPGRAGLNEQYF
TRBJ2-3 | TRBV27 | CASSLAEPSTDTQYF
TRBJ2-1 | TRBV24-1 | CATTATGGNEQFF
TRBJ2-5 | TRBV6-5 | CASSPDRSETQYF
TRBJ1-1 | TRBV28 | CASSSPQVQNTEAFF
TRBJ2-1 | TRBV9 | CASSLRGGGGNEQFF
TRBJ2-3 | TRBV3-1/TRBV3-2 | CASSQDWSTQYF
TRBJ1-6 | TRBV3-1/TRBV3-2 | CASSQTQFSPLHF
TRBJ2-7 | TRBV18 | CASSFRLAGEVEQYF
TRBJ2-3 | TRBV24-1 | CATSDPLFPDTQYF
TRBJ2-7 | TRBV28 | CASRGPGGQYF
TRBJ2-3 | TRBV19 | CASSTVSTDTQYF
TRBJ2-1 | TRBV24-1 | CATSDLGGKDEQFF
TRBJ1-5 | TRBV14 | CASSPPPTQVQGGNQPQHF
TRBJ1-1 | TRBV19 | CASSRRSLTEAFF
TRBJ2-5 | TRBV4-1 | CASSQDPPGQIQETQYF